This TCR beta chain was captured in a study of blood T cell repertoires in COVID-19. Study context: Sample material is recorded as cDNA or gDNA derived from T cells, B-cell-depleted T cells, or PBMCs.

Unmatched junction bases numbered 31, after V lost 2 bases and J lost 0 bases. CDR1 and CDR2 (germline): SGHRS, YFSETQ. This CDR3 spans 24 amino acids. Original methodology: Amplification with reference gene primers provided the estimates of nucleated cell counts. TCRdb keeps only in-frame clones here, not all; method: immunoSEQ multiplex PCR. V, J and clone size are those of that table, while D and trimming were read from the DNA. The data show approximately 160,000 clones, approximately 73% seen once. The material sequenced was peripheral blood. The receptor was derived from a woman of 80 years or more with acute or convalescent COVID-19. The rearrangement uses TRBV5-1 and TRBJ2-7; TRBD2 agrees at 8 bases. CDR3: CASSFPLVPFSGGVGSLSSYEQYF. As DNA, the CDR3 is TGCGCCAGCAGCTTCCCACTGGTCCCGTTTTCGGGAGGGGTCGGCTCGCTGAGCTCCTACGAGCAGTACTTC.